This T cell receptor beta chain was captured by sequencing in a study of CD8+CD57+ T cells in acquired aplastic anemia. Study overall: Sorted CD4+ plus CD8+ cells gave DNA averaging about 3.2 ug. CD4+ reads averaged roughly 11 million in healthy donors. Points from the study as a whole: A significant difference in CD8+ Simpson's diversity between patients and controls was not found. Patients and controls shared 25 to 35 CD8+ CDR3 sequences, which appeared highly expressed in patients and within their immunodominant clones.

V lost 3 bases to trimming and J lost 9 bases; unmatched junction nucleotides: 9. This CDR3 has 15 amino acids. Germline CDR1 and CDR2: MNHNS and SASEGT. Genomic DNA, the template, was used for profiling of the TCR beta VDJ and CDR3. Via MiXCR, TCRdb re-called the reads, giving one row per CDR3 protein. The sample comprises 100,000 to 130,000 distinct CDR3 sequences, roughly 50% of which are singletons, and roughly 30% rests with the top ten. This clonotype showed up just once. The antigen remains unidentified. A read error may be the cause here, since a much bigger clone is one base away. This chain connects TRBV6-1 to TRBJ2-5; TRBD2 matches 11 bases. The sequenced sample was sorted CD4+, CD8+, or CD8+CD57+ T cells (not recorded which) from PBMCs. The clonotype comes from a human donor in good health, serving as a control. The CDR3 here is CASSDGSGGAEAQYF. The CDR3 DNA sequence: TGTGCCAGCAGTGACGGTAGCGGGGGGGCGGAGGCCCAGTACTTC.